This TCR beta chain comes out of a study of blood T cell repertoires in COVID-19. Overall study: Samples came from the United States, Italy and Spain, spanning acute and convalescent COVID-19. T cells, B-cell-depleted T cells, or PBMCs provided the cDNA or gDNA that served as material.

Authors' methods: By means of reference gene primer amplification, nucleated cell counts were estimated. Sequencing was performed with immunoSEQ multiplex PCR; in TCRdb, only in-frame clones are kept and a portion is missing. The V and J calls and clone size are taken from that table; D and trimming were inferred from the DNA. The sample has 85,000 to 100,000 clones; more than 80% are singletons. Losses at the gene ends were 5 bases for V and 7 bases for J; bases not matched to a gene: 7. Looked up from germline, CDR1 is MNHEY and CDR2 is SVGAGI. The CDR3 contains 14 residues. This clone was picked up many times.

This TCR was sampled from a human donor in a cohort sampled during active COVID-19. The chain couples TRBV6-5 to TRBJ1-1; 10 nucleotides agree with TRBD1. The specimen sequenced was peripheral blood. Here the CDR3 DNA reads TGTGCCAGCAGTAAGGACAGGGGGTACGGTGAAGCTTTCTTT. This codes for CASSKDRGYGEAFF.